Following are 17 T cell receptor beta chains from one sample sequenced in a study of blood T cells in healthy people across ages. Then a second PCR, running roughly 7 to 11 cycles, was carried out with a sample-barcoded 5' primer and a J-beta primer mix. TCRdb reprocessed the 5' RACE reads via MiXCR and lists one record per CDR3 protein. The sample has some 760,000 distinct CDR3 sequences; around 25% are singletons. A further study also used this sample, focusing on T cells of mothers and their children.

Sequencing input: blood. The receptor source for this set is a boy aged 5-17 years in good health.

The genes are TRBV29-1 and TRBJ1-2; no clear D gene. The CDR3 runs to 11 residues. CDR1 and CDR2 from the germline V gene are SQVTM and ANQGSEA. V shed 4 bases and J shed 9 bases, with 12 bases lying between them. The CDR3 here is CSVASAYRYTF. The CDR3 DNA follows: TGCAGCGTTGCTAGTGCTTATCGCTACACCTTC.

This clonotype was counted a few times. This sequence joins TRBV29-1 and TRBJ2-2, with D uncertain. Looked up from germline, CDR1 is SQVTM and CDR2 is ANQGSEA. Trimming took off 7 bases at V and 3 bases at J, with 9 bases between the two ends. CDR3 length: 12 amino acids. CDR3 region: CSATHYTGELFF. CDR3 coding DNA: TGCAGCGCTACACATTACACCGGGGAGCTGTTTTTT.

The chain has TRBV5-1 and TRBJ2-2, with D tentatively TRBD1 or TRBD2 (5 bases each). CDR1 is SGHRS and CDR2 is YFSETQ in the germline V gene. The CDR3 is made up of 15 amino acids. V shed 6 bases and J shed 5 bases, with 17 bases lying between them. The CDR3 protein is CASTVGEFFTGELFF. The CDR3 coding sequence is TGCGCCAGCACCGTGGGGGAGTTCTTTACCGGGGAGCTGTTTTTT.

V gene TRBV25-1 combines with J gene TRBJ2-5; D is undetermined. The J call is in doubt because the DNA end fits TRBJ2-7 better. The CDR3 length is 11 residues. CDR1 MGHDK and CDR2 SYGVNS come from the germline V gene. CDR3 sequence reads: CAAAYGYEQYF. DNA for the CDR3: TGTGCCGCGGCCTACGGGTACGAGCAGTACTTC.

A few counts support this clonotype. The V and J genes are TRBV3-1 and TRBJ2-5; 8 bases map to TRBD2. The CDR3 has 15 residues. The germline CDR1 and CDR2 sequences are LGHDT and YNNKEL (reference sequence). After removal of 4 bases from V and 4 bases from J, the junction contained 8 bases not matched to a gene. Here the CDR3 DNA reads TGTGCCAGCAGCCCCTCGGGGGGGAAAGGAGAGACCCAGTACTTC. Translating gives CASSPSGGKGETQYF.

J is TRBJ2-5 and V is TRBV6-1, with 10 nucleotides matching TRBD2. Trimming at V came to 2 bases and at J to 4 bases, leaving 4 bases not matched to a gene. The CDR3 spans 15 residues. In germline, CDR1 is MNHNS, CDR2 SASEGT. The CDR3 here is CASSEPSSGGETQYF. Written as DNA, the CDR3 is TGTGCCAGCAGTGAACCGTCTAGCGGGGGAGAGACCCAGTACTTC.

In this sample, this clonotype turned up a few times. V and J are TRBV5-1 and TRBJ2-4; D may be TRBD1 or TRBD2 (5 bases each). Germline loops: CDR1 SGHRS, CDR2 YFSETQ. The CDR3 sequence is 15 residues long. V was shortened by 0 bases and J by 2 bases, with 9 bases between the two germline ends. CDR3 sequence: CASSLGDRSKNIQYF. The CDR3 coding sequence is TGCGCCAGCAGCTTGGGGGACCGCTCCAAAAACATTCAGTACTTC.

Only a few counts were recorded for this clonotype. This chain connects TRBV9 to TRBJ2-3; possible D gene TRBD2, 7 bases. The V gene lost 0 bases and the J gene lost 6 bases, with 14 bases spanning the gap. The germline gives CDR1 SGDLS, CDR2 YYNGEE. The CDR3 is made up of 15 amino acids. Written as DNA, the CDR3 is TGTGCCAGCAGCGTAGAGGGGGGGCGCCCCGATACGCAGTATTTT. Residues: CASSVEGGRPDTQYF.

A single count supports this clonotype. The CDR3 here is CASTGQNIQYF. The CDR3 region has the DNA TGTGCCAGCACAGGCCAAAACATTCAGTACTTC. The chain is built from TRBV11-2 and TRBJ2-4; D gene uncertain. Germline lookup yields CDR1 SGHAT and CDR2 FQNNGV. CDR3 length: 11 residues. The germline V and J ends were trimmed by 7 bases and 5 bases, with 6 bases remaining between them.

The chain links TRBV4-1 to TRBJ2-7, with 9 bases aligning to TRBD1. V was clipped by 4 bases and J by 3 bases; unmatched bases: 4. CDR1 and CDR2 (germline): MGHRA, YSYEKL. CDR3 length: 14 residues. The chain's CDR3 is CASSPGQGHYEQYF. CDR3 nucleotides: TGCGCCAGCAGCCCGGGACAGGGACACTACGAGCAGTACTTC.

The chain employs TRBV20-1 and TRBJ2-2, with 7 bases matching TRBD2. The V and J ends lost 6 bases and 0 bases, in that order; junction bases with no gene match: 7. The CDR3 runs 15 residues. Germline V CDR1 and CDR2: DFQATT, SNEGSKA (reference sequence). The chain's CDR3 is CSAEPLAPNTGELFF. CDR3 DNA sequence: TGCAGTGCGGAGCCACTAGCGCCGAACACCGGGGAGCTGTTTTTT.

About this clonotype: A much larger clone differs by one base, so this may be a read error. The V call is TRBV4-1, the J call TRBJ2-4; D is unresolved. Germline CDR1 reads MGHRA; CDR2 reads YSYEKL. V shed 4 bases and J shed 0 bases, with 10 bases lying between them. The CDR3 contains 15 residues. For the CDR3, the DNA is TGCGCCAGCAGCCCGATGCTAGTAGCCAAAAACATTCAGTACTTC. This translates into CASSPMLVAKNIQYF.

This clonotype was recorded a few times. V gene TRBV4-3 combines with J gene TRBJ2-5; the match to TRBD2 covers 14 bases. Trimming took 4 bases from V and 3 from J; bases not matched to a gene: 7. CDR1 is LGHNA and CDR2 is YSLEER in the germline V gene. The CDR3 has 17 amino acids. CDR3 nucleotide sequence: TGCGCCAGCAGCCTGCTGATGGGACTAGCGGGGGAAGAGACCCAGTACTTC. Translation: CASSLLMGLAGEETQYF.

This clonotype appeared a few times. J is TRBJ1-1 and V is TRBV7-2, with unresolved D. V was trimmed by 1 base and J by 7 bases, leaving 13 bases between them. Looked up from germline, CDR1 is SGHTA and CDR2 is FQGNSA. The CDR3 length is 14 residues. CDR3 nucleotide sequence: TGTGCCAGCAGCTTAGGTTTGGAGACTAGTGAAGCTTTCTTT. It specifies CASSLGLETSEAFF.

This clonotype was detected only a few times. The chain combines TRBV3-1 with TRBJ2-1; D gene uncertain. The CDR3 runs to 12 residues. Trimming removed 4 bases at V and 12 bases at J, with 13 bases between. CDR1 and CDR2 from the germline V gene are LGHDT and YNNKEL (reference sequence). This chain's CDR3 is CASSPQGRRQFF. The DNA of the CDR3 is TGTGCCAGCAGCCCACAAGGACGTAGGCAGTTCTTC.

This clonotype turned up a few times. This chain links TRBV3-1 with TRBJ2-5; 16 positions agree with TRBD2. The CDR3 is 18 amino acids. V lost 3 bases, J lost 7 bases, and 11 bases stayed unmatched. The germline V gene has CDR1 LGHDT and CDR2 YNNKEL (reference sequence). The CDR3 loop reads CASSHGGTSGRAVVTQYF. As DNA, the CDR3 is TGTGCCAGCAGCCACGGCGGGACTAGCGGGAGGGCCGTGGTGACCCAGTACTTC.

The chain recombines TRBV9 with TRBJ1-6; 7 nucleotides align to TRBD1. CDR1 is SGDLS and CDR2 is YYNGEE in the germline V gene. Trimming removed 4 bases from V and 8 bases from J; junction bases left unmatched: 9. The CDR3 spans 15 residues. This CDR3 reads CASSLQGDSYSPLHF. As DNA, the CDR3 is TGTGCCAGCAGCCTCCAAGGGGACAGTTATTCACCCCTCCACTTT.